This TCR beta chain stems from a study of cytomegalovirus exposure and HLA in healthy donors. Notes on the study in general: Some segments of the V type, notably TRBV6-2 and TRBV6-3, were excluded as indistinguishable. TCR beta sequences reportedly predicted the HLA-A and HLA-B alleles of most subjects accurately.

PCR primers comprised 60 Vbeta and 13 Jbeta primers. TCRdb's table, derived via immunoSEQ multiplex PCR, lists solely in-frame clones and lacks some. This sample contains 150,000 to 200,000 clones. V was pared by 2 bases and J by 2 bases, with 5 bases of the junction left unmatched. The CDR3 extends over 15 amino acids. CDR1 MNHEY and CDR2 SVGAGI come from the germline V gene. Worth noting for this clone: The antigen remains undetermined.

This TCR was recovered from a man aged 25-45 years in good health and CMV-seronegative. V usage is TRBV6-5 and J usage is TRBJ2-7; TRBD2 aligns across 8 bases. Specimen: PBMCs. The CDR3 DNA sequence: TGTGCCAGCAGTTACGGTACTAGCGGTACCTACGAGCAGTACTTC. Residues: CASSYGTSGTYEQYF.